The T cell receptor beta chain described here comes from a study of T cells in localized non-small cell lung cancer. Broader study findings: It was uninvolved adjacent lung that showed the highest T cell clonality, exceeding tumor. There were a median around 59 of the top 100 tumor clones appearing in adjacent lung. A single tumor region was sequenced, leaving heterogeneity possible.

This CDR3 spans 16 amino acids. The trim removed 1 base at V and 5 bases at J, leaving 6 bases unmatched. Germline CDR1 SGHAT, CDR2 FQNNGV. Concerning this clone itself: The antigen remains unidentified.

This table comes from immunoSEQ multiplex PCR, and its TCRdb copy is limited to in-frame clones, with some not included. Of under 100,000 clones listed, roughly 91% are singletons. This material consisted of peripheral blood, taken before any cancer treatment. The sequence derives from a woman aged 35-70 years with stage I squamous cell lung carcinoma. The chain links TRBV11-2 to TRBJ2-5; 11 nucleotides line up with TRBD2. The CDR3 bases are TGTGCCAGCAGCTTAGGATCACTAGCGGGGGTGGAGACCCAGTACTTC. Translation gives CASSLGSLAGVETQYF.